The following is a TCR beta chain sequence with its context. Sequencing was performed with immunoSEQ multiplex PCR; in TCRdb, only in-frame clones are kept and a portion is missing. Of around 150,000 clones detected, about 89% appear once; the ten largest clones hold 2% to 3%. The data originate from a study of blood T cell repertoires in COVID-19. Trimming took off 5 bases at V and 4 bases at J, with 17 bases between the two ends. The CDR3 is 15 amino acids. Germline CDR1 is MNHEY and CDR2 is SVGAGI. The receptor was derived from a man aged 50 or older with active COVID-19. Material for sequencing was peripheral blood. This sequence joins TRBV6-5 and TRBJ1-2; D not resolved. The CDR3 spells CASSIGGMAPYGYTF. The DNA of the CDR3 is TGTGCCAGCAGTATCGGAGGGATGGCCCCCTATGGCTACACCTTC.